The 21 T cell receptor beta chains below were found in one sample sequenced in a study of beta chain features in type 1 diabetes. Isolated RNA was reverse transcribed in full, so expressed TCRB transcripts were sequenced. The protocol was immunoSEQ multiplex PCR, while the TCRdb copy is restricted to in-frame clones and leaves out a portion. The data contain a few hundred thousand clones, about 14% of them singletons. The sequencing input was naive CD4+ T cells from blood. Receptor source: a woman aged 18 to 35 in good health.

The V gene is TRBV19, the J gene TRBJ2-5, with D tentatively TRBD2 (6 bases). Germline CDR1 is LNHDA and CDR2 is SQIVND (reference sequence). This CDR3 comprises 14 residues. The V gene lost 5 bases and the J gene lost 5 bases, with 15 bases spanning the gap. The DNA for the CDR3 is TGTGCCAGTAGTGGGGGGAGAGCTTGGGAGACCCAGTACTTC. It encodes CASSGGRAWETQYF.

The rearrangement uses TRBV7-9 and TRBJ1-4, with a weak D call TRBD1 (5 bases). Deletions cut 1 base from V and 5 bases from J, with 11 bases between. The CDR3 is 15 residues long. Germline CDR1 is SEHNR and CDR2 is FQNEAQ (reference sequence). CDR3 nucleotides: TGTGCCAGCAGCTTAGTAGGACGGACAAATGAAAAACTGTTTTTT. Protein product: CASSLVGRTNEKLFF.

Here the CDR3 reads CASSYSLGDRAYGYTF. The DNA of the CDR3 is TGTGCCAGCAGTTACTCGCTTGGGGACAGGGCATATGGCTACACCTTC. The rearrangement links TRBV6-6 to TRBJ1-2; 9 bases match TRBD1. With 0 bases clipped from V and 5 bases from J, the junction kept 7 bases outside the gene matches. The CDR3 is made up of 16 amino acids. Germline V gene sequence: CDR1 MNHNY, CDR2 SVGAGI (reference sequence).

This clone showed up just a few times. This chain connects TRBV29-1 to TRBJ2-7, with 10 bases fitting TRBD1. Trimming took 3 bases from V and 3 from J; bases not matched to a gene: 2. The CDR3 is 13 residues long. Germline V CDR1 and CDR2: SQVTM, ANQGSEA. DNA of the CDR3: TGCAGCGTTGATGGGACAGGGGTCTACGAGCAGTACTTC. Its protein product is CSVDGTGVYEQYF.

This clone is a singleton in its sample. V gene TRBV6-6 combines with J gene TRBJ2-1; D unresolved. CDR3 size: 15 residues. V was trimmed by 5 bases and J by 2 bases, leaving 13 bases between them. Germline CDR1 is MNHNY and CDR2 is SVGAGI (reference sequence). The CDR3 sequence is CASSSTRGTYNEQFF. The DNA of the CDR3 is TGTGCCAGCAGTAGTACTCGAGGTACCTACAATGAGCAGTTCTTC.

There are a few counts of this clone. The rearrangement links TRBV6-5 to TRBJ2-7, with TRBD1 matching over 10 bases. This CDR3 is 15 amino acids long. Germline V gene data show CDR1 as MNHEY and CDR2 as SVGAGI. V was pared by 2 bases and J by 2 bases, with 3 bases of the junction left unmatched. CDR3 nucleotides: TGTGCCAGCAGTTACGAGGGGACAGGGGCCTACGAGCAGTACTTC. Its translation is CASSYEGTGAYEQYF.

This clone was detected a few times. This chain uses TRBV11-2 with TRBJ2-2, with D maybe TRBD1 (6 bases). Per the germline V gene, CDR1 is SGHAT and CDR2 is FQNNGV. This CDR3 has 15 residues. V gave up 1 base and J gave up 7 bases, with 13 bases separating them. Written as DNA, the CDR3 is TGTGCCAGCAGCTTAGTACAGGGTGAATACGGGGAGCTGTTTTTT. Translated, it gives CASSLVQGEYGELFF.

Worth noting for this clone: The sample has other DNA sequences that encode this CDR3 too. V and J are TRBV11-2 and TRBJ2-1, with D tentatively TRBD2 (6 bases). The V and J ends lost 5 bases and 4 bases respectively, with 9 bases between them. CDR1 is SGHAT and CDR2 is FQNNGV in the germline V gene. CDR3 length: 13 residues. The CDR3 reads CASSPGTYNEQFF. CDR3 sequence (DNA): TGTGCCAGCAGCCCCGGGACTTACAATGAGCAGTTCTTC.

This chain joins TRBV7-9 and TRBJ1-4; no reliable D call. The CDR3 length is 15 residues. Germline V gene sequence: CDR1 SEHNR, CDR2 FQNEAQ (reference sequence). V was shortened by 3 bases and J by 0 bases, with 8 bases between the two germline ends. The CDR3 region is CASSFAGATNEKLFF. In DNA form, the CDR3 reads TGTGCCAGCAGCTTCGCCGGTGCAACTAATGAAAAACTGTTTTTT. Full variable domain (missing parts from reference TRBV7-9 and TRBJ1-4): DTGVSQNPRHKITKRGQNVTFRCDPISEHNRLYWYRQTLGQGPEFLTYFQNEAQLEKSRLLSDRFSAERPKGSFSTLEIQRTEQGDSAMYLCASSFAGATNEKLFFGSGTQLSVL.

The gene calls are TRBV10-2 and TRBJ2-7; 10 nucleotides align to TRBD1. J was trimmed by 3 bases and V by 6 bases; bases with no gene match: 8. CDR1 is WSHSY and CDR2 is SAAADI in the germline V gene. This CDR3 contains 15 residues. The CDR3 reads CASRPGQGGLYEQYF. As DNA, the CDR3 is TGCGCCAGCAGACCCGGACAGGGGGGACTCTACGAGCAGTACTTC.

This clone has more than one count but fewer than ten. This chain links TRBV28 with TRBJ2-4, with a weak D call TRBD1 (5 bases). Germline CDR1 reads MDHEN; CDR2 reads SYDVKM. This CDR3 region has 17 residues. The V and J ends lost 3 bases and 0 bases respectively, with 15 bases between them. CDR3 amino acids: CASSFGRQSLAKNIQYF. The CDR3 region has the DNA TGTGCCAGCAGTTTCGGTCGACAGTCTCTAGCCAAAAACATTCAGTACTTC. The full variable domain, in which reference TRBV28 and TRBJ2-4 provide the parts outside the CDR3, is DVKVTQSSRYLVKRTGEKVFLECVQDMDHENMFWYRQDPGLGLRLIYFSYDVKMKEKGDIPEGYSVSREKKERFSLILESASTNQTSMYLCASSFGRQSLAKNIQYFGAGTRLSVL.

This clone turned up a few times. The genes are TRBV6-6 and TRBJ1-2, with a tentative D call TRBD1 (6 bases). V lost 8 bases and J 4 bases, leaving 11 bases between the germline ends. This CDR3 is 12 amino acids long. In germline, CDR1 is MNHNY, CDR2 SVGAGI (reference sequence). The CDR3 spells CASRQGTYGYTF. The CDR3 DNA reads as TGTGCCAGCCGGCAGGGGACCTATGGCTACACCTTC.

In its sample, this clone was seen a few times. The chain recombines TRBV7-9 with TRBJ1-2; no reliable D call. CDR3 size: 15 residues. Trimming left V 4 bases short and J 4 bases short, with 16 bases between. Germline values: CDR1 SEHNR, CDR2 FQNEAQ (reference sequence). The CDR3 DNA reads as TGTGCCAGCAGCTCAATAGCGGGGAGGCGCTATGGCTACACCTTC. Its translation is CASSSIAGRRYGYTF.

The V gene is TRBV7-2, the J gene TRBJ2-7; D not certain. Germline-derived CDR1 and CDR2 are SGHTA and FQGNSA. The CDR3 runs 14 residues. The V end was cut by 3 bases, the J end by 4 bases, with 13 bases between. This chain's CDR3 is CASSFIQSYYEQYF. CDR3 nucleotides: TGTGCCAGCAGCTTTATACAGTCGTATTACGAGCAGTACTTC.

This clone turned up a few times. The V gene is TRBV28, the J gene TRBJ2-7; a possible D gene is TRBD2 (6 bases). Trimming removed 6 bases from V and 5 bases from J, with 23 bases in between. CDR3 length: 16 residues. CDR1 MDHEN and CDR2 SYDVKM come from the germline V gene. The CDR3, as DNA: TGTGCCAGCAGGCCCCCCGGGCTTAAGGGGAGGCACGAGCAGTACTTC. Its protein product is CASRPPGLKGRHEQYF.

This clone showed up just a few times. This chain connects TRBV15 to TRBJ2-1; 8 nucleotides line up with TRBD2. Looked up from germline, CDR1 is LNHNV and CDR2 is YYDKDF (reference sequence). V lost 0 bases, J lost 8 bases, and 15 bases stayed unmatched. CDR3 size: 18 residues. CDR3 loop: CATSRDGRRLAGEYEQFF. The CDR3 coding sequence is TGTGCCACCAGCAGAGATGGTCGAAGGCTAGCGGGCGAGTATGAGCAGTTCTTC.

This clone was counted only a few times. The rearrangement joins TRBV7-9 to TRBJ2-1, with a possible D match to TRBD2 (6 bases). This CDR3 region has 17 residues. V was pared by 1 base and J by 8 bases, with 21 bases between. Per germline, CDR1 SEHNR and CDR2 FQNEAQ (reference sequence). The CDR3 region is CASSLGLAQEGYDEQFF. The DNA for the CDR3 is TGTGCCAGCAGCTTAGGGTTAGCTCAGGAGGGTTACGATGAGCAGTTCTTC.

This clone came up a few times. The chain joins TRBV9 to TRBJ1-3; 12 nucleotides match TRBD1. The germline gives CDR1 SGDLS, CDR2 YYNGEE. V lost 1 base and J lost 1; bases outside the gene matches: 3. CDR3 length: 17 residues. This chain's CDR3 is CASSVTGQGASGNTIYF. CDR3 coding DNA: TGTGCCAGCAGCGTAACGGGACAGGGGGCTTCTGGAAACACCATATATTTT.

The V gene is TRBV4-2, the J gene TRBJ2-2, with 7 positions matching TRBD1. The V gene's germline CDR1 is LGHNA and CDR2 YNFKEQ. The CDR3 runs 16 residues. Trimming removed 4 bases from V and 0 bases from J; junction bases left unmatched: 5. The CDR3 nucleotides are TGTGCCAGCAGCCGCTCCGGGACAGCGAACACCGGGGAGCTGTTTTTT. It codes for CASSRSGTANTGELFF.

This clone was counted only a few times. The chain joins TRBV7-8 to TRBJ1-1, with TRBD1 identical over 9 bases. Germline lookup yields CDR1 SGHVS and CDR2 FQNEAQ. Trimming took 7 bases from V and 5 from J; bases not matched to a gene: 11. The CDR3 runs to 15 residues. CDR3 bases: TGTGCCAGCAACCCAACCGGGACAGGGCCTACTGAAGCTTTCTTT. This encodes CASNPTGTGPTEAFF.

The CDR3 spells CASTTPRLGPFGAQYF. The CDR3 DNA reads as TGTGCCAGCACTACCCCCCGACTAGGCCCTTTTGGAGCCCAGTACTTC. The chain recombines TRBV28 with TRBJ2-5; TRBD2 is a possible D gene (6 bases). The CDR3 spans 16 residues. The V end was cut by 7 bases, the J end by 9 bases, with 27 bases between. Germline V gene lookup returns CDR1 MDHEN and CDR2 SYDVKM.